The 26 T cell receptor beta chains given below trace back to one sample, sequenced in a study of T cells in Graves' hyperthyroidism and ophthalmopathy. Amplification targeted TCR beta CDR3 regions from RNA transcripts. The study used the HTBI primer set for a first-round RT-PCR of the TCR CDR3. TCRdb re-called the multiplex PCR reads with MiXCR, one entry per CDR3 protein. The sample carries over 650,000 distinct CDR3 sequences, about 16% recorded once. Sequencing was performed on blood. The receptors were sampled from a young man with Graves' hyperthyroidism.

This clonotype was seen at least ten times. J is TRBJ2-7 and V is TRBV5-8, with D unresolved. The CDR3 contains 11 residues. CDR1 SGHTS and CDR2 YDEGEE come from the germline V gene. V was trimmed by 1 base and J by 2 bases, leaving 1 base between them. This CDR3 reads CASSLPYEQYF. In DNA, the CDR3 is TGTGCCAGCAGCTTGCCCTACGAGCAGTACTTC.

The chain has TRBV6-2 or TRBV6-3 and TRBJ1-5, with a weak D call TRBD1 (5 bases). The CDR3 contains 15 residues. V was pared by 0 bases and J by 4 bases, with 10 bases between. Germline V gene data show CDR1 as MNHEY and CDR2 as SVGEGT. Here the CDR3 DNA reads TGTGCCAGCAGTTACTCTTATGCAGGGAATCAGCCCCAGCATTTT. Its protein is CASSYSYAGNQPQHF.

Ten or more counts support this clonotype. The chain recombines TRBV6-2 or TRBV6-3 with TRBJ1-5; no firm D call. CDR3 length: 14 amino acids. Trimming pared 4 bases from V and 10 bases from J, leaving 17 bases between. CDR1 and CDR2 from the germline V gene are MNHEY and SVGEGT. In DNA, the CDR3 is TGTGCCAGCAGTTGGGTGCACCAAATCGAACCCCAGCATTTT. Protein product: CASSWVHQIEPQHF.

Many counts were recorded for this clonotype. This chain connects TRBV28 to TRBJ2-3; D unresolved. The germline V gene has CDR1 MDHEN and CDR2 SYDVKM. There are 15 residues in the CDR3. Trimming left V 3 bases short and J 2 bases short, with 12 bases between. The DNA for the CDR3 is TGTGCCAGCAGTTTGCAGGACGAAAACACAGATACGCAGTATTTT. Amino acids: CASSLQDENTDTQYF.

This clonotype was seen a handful of times. Sequence at one end of the junction differs from germline and may be a read error. This chain links TRBV5-1 with TRBJ2-1, with TRBD1 as a possible D gene (6 bases). The CDR3 is made up of 14 amino acids. Germline-derived CDR1 and CDR2 are SGHRS and YFSETQ. The CDR3 sequence: CASSLVTGGNEQFF. The CDR3 DNA is TGTGCCAGCAGCTTGGTGACAGGTGGGAATGAGCAGTTCTTC. The whole variable domain, remainder taken from reference TRBV5-1 and TRBJ2-1, is KAGVTQTPRYLIKTRGQQVTLSCSPISGHRSVSWYQQTPGQGLQFLFEYFSETQRNKGNFPGRFSGRQFSNSRSEMNVSTLELGDSALYLCASSLVTGGNEQFFGPGTRLTVL.

There are many counts of this clonotype. The chain uses TRBV11-2 and TRBJ2-5; 8 nucleotides match TRBD1. The CDR3 is made up of 16 amino acids. Germline trimming cut 4 bases from V and 5 bases from J; bases unmatched to any gene: 12. The germline CDR1 and CDR2 sequences are SGHAT and FQNNGV. DNA for the CDR3: TGTGCCAGCAGCTGGCCCTCGGGACAGGATCGGGAGACCCAGTACTTC. Protein: CASSWPSGQDRETQYF.

This clonotype was observed many times. This sequence joins TRBV20-1 and TRBJ2-1; the D gene is possibly TRBD2 (7 bases). The germline V gene has CDR1 DFQATT and CDR2 SNEGSKA (reference sequence). The CDR3 has 15 residues. Trimming took 3 bases from V and 6 from J, leaving 18 bases between them. CDR3 DNA sequence: TGCAGTGCTAGTTTACAGGGCGGGAGAGGCAATGAGCAGTTCTTC. Amino acids: CSASLQGGRGNEQFF.

As to this clonotype: A much larger clone differs by one base, so this may be a read error. The chain recombines TRBV11-3 with TRBJ2-7; 8 nucleotides align to TRBD2. CDR1 is SGHNT and CDR2 is YENEEA in the germline V gene. The length of the CDR3 is 14 residues. Here the CDR3 reads CVSSTSGLAYEQYF. DNA for the CDR3: TGTGTCAGCAGCACATCGGGACTAGCCTACGAGCAGTACTTC.

The sample holds many counts of this clonotype. The chain links TRBV2 to TRBJ2-3, with TRBD2 matching 11 bases. V trimming: 4 bases; J trimming: 2 bases; junction bases outside the gene matches: 5. This CDR3 is built from 16 residues. Germline V gives CDR1 SNHLY, CDR2 FYNNEI. CDR3 bases: TGTGCCAGCAGTGCCCGACTAGCGGGGATCACAGATACGCAGTATTTT. Translated, it gives CASSARLAGITDTQYF.

This chain joins TRBV13 and TRBJ2-7; a weak D match, TRBD2 (6 bases). Between the trimmed V and J ends, which lost 6 bases and 5 bases, there was a span of 20 bases. The CDR3 length is 15 residues. Per germline, CDR1 PRHDT and CDR2 FYEKMQ (reference sequence). CDR3 region: CASRPISGPGDEQYF. CDR3 sequence (DNA): TGTGCCAGCAGGCCGATCAGCGGGCCTGGGGACGAGCAGTACTTC.

The V gene is TRBV6-1, the J gene TRBJ2-4; 9 positions match TRBD1. This CDR3 is 16 amino acids long. V trimming: 6 bases; J trimming: 2 bases; junction bases outside the gene matches: 8. Germline V gene lookup returns CDR1 MNHNS and CDR2 SASEGT. CDR3 region: CASSPPGQGTKNIQYF. The CDR3 DNA reads as TGTGCCAGCAGCCCACCGGGACAGGGTACCAAAAACATTCAGTACTTC.

This clonotype was observed a few times. This rearrangement joins TRBV7-2 to TRBJ1-4; D remains unclear. The CDR3 has 13 residues. Germline V CDR1 and CDR2: SGHTA, FQGNSA. With 0 bases removed from V and 8 bases from J, the gap between germline ends came to 7 bases. CDR3 loop: CASSLARWEKLFF. CDR3 bases: TGTGCCAGCAGCTTAGCCCGATGGGAAAAACTGTTTTTT.

The CDR3 bases are TGTGCCAGTAGTATAGATTCGAGGGTATACGAGCAGTACTTC. Amino acids: CASSIDSRVYEQYF. The chain combines TRBV19 with TRBJ2-7; possible D gene TRBD2, 5 bases. Trimming left V 0 bases short and J 4 bases short, with 10 bases between. In germline, CDR1 is LNHDA, CDR2 SQIVND (reference sequence). There are 14 residues in the CDR3. Filled out from reference TRBV19 and TRBJ2-7, the complete variable domain reads DGGITQSPKYLFRKEGQNVTLSCEQNLNHDAMYWYRQDPGQGLRLIYYSQIVNDFQKGDIAEGYSVSREKKESFPLTVTSAQKNPTAFYLCASSIDSRVYEQYFGPGTRLTVT.

This clonotype was seen at least ten times. The V and J genes are TRBV7-2 and TRBJ2-7; 7 nucleotides match TRBD1. CDR3 size: 13 residues. Germline CDR1 and CDR2: SGHTA and FQGNSA. V lost 4 bases to trimming and J lost 5 bases; unmatched junction nucleotides: 5. CDR3: CASSSLRGHEQYF. The CDR3 DNA sequence: TGTGCCAGCAGCTCCCTGAGGGGGCACGAGCAGTACTTC.

This clonotype has a count of ten or more. V gene TRBV27 combines with J gene TRBJ2-1; no definite D call. Looked up from germline, CDR1 is MNHEY and CDR2 is SMNVEV (reference sequence). CDR3 length: 14 residues. V gave up 6 bases and J gave up 9 bases, with 18 bases separating them. DNA for the CDR3: TGTGCCAGCAGGCCCCCCGATCTTTGGAGTGAGCAGTTCTTC. Amino acids: CASRPPDLWSEQFF.

This clonotype was detected many times. The chain links TRBV12-3 or TRBV12-4 to TRBJ1-3, with unresolved D. The CDR3 has 14 amino acids. The V gene lost 4 bases and the J gene lost 0 bases, with 7 bases spanning the gap. The CDR3 loop is CASSWGSSGNTIYF. CDR3 DNA sequence: TGTGCCAGCAGTTGGGGTAGCTCTGGAAACACCATATATTTT.

Points on this clonotype: One junction end disagrees with the germline gene, perhaps due to a read error. The chain carries TRBV27 and TRBJ2-1; D unclear. The CDR3 has 14 amino acids. Germline lookup yields CDR1 MNHEY and CDR2 SMNVEV (reference sequence). The CDR3 nucleotides are TGCGCCAGCAGCCAATCTACAAGCTACAATGAGCAGTTCTTC. This sequence encodes CASSQSTSYNEQFF.

A few counts support this clonotype. V and J are TRBV2 and TRBJ2-2, with a weak D call TRBD1 (5 bases). V was trimmed by 7 bases and J by 1 base, leaving 10 bases between them. There are 14 residues in the CDR3. Germline CDR1 and CDR2: SNHLY and FYNNEI. CDR3 sequence (DNA): TGTGCCAGCACCTACGGACAGAACACCGGGGAGCTGTTTTTT. Protein sequence: CASTYGQNTGELFF.

In this sample, this clonotype turned up many times. The chain recombines TRBV11-2 with TRBJ2-3, with 9 nucleotides matching TRBD2. CDR1 is SGHAT and CDR2 is FQNNGV in the germline V gene. The junction had 10 bases not matched to a gene; V was cut back by 3 bases and J by 9 bases. CDR3 length: 15 amino acids. The CDR3 nucleotides are TGTGCCAGCAGCTTGGGCGCGGGAGGGCCAGGGACGCAGTATTTT. It encodes CASSLGAGGPGTQYF.

This clonotype was recorded many times. This chain uses TRBV12-3 or TRBV12-4 with TRBJ2-7; 10 bases fit TRBD2. The CDR3 has 16 amino acids. Trimming removed 5 bases from V and 0 bases from J; junction bases left unmatched: 7. CDR3 residues: CASSPRPSGSSYEQYF. CDR3 bases: TGTGCCAGCAGTCCCCGCCCTAGCGGGAGCTCCTACGAGCAGTACTTC.

Many counts were recorded for this clonotype. The rearrangement links TRBV12-3 or TRBV12-4 to TRBJ1-1, with TRBD1 as a possible D gene (5 bases). The CDR3 sequence is 13 residues long. Trimming removed 2 bases from V and 4 bases from J, with 8 bases in between. The CDR3 is CASSLIGGTEAFF. The CDR3 DNA reads TGTGCCAGCAGTTTAATCGGGGGCACTGAAGCTTTCTTT.

This sequence joins TRBV7-9 and TRBJ2-1; D is undetermined. The V gene's germline CDR1 is SEHNR and CDR2 FQNEAQ (reference sequence). Trimming removed 1 base from V and 0 bases from J, with 13 bases in between. This CDR3 spans 17 amino acids. The CDR3 sequence: CASSLGARVTSYNEQFF. For the CDR3, the DNA is TGTGCCAGCAGCTTAGGGGCAAGGGTTACCTCCTACAATGAGCAGTTCTTC.

This chain connects TRBV6-2 or TRBV6-3 to TRBJ2-1, with 7 nucleotides matching TRBD1. Trimming took 2 bases from V and 4 from J; bases not matched to a gene: 23. This CDR3 is 21 amino acids long. The germline V gene encodes CDR1 MNHEY and CDR2 SVGEGT. CDR3 amino acids: CASSYPTGLLPGSFVYNEQFF. The CDR3 coding sequence is TGTGCCAGCAGTTACCCGACAGGGCTCCTCCCGGGTAGCTTTGTATACAATGAGCAGTTCTTC.

This clonotype was counted ten times or more. Here the CDR3 reads CASSRGLAGPVYEQYF. CDR3 nucleotides: TGTGCCAGCAGCCGGGGACTAGCGGGACCGGTTTACGAGCAGTACTTC. The chain is built from TRBV12-3 or TRBV12-4 and TRBJ2-7; 13 bases fit TRBD2. The J segment lost 4 bases and the V segment lost 6 bases, leaving 9 bases of the junction unmatched. The CDR3 runs 16 residues.

In its sample, this clonotype was seen many times. The J gene is TRBJ1-4, the V gene TRBV28; TRBD1 matches at 9 bases. Germline V gives CDR1 MDHEN, CDR2 SYDVKM. The CDR3 has 14 residues. The V gene end was trimmed by 3 bases and the J gene end by 7 bases; junction bases not matched to a gene: 3. This CDR3 reads CASSFTGGGEKLFF. The CDR3 nucleotides are TGTGCCAGCAGTTTCACAGGGGGCGGTGAAAAACTGTTTTTT.

A few counts support this clonotype. The V and J genes are TRBV2 and TRBJ1-2; no clear D. The V gene's germline CDR1 is SNHLY and CDR2 FYNNEI. The CDR3 is 15 residues long. Deletions cut 6 bases from V and 0 bases from J, with 14 bases between. CDR3 in DNA: TGTGCCAGCAGCGCCGAAACGGGAGCTAACTATGGCTACACCTTC. Protein: CASSAETGANYGYTF.